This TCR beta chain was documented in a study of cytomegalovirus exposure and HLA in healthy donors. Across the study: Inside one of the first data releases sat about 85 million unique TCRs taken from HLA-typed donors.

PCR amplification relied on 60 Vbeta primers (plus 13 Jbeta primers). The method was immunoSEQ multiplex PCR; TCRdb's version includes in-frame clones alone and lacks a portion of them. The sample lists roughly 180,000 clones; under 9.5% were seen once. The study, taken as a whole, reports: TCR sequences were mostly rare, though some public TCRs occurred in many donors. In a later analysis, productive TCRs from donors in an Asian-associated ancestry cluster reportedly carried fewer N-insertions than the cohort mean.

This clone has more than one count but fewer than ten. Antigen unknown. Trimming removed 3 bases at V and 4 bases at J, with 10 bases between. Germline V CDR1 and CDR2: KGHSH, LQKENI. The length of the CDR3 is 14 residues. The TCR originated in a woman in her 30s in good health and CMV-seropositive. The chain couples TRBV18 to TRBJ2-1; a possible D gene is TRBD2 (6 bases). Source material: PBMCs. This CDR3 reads CASSPQAGYNEQFF. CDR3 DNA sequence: TGTGCCAGCTCACCCCAGGCGGGGTACAATGAGCAGTTCTTC.